The subject of this entry is one T cell receptor (beta chain). Its antigen remains unidentified. Deep was the level used in running the assay. Repertoires were generated with immunoSEQ multiplex PCR, while TCRdb's copy carries only in-frame clones and drops some. The table includes about 2.4 million clones, more than 80% detected once. This entry belongs to a study of shared clonotypes between healthy human individuals. Study results and limitations: Large sequencing depth failed to make sorted-subset sequencing complete, rarefaction showed. Among the subsets, naive ones generally showed larger estimated richness than memory ones.

Between the trimmed V and J ends, which lost 0 bases and 2 bases, there was a span of 9 bases. Germline CDR1 SGHTA, CDR2 FQGNSA. The CDR3 contains 15 residues. Sequencing was done on a sample of naive CD4+ T cells sorted from blood. Subset: CD45RA+ positively selected. The chain has TRBV7-2 and TRBJ2-3; D call uncertain. The TCR sequence derives from a man between 18 and 29 years old in good health. The CDR3 DNA reads as TGTGCCAGCAGCTTAGCGGTCCCTTACACAGATACGCAGTATTTT. It codes for CASSLAVPYTDTQYF.